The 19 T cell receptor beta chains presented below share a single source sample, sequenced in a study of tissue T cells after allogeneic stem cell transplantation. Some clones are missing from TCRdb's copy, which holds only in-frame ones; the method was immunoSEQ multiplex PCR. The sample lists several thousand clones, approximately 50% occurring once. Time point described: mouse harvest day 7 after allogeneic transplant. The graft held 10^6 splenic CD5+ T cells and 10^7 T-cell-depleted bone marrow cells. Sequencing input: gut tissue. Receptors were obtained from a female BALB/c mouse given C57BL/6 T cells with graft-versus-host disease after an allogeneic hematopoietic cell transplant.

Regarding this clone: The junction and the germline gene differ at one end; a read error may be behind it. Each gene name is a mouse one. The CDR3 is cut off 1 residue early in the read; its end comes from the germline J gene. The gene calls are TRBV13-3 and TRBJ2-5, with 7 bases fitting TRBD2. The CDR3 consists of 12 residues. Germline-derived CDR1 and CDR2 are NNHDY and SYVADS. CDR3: CASGEQTGTQYF. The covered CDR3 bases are TGTGCCAGCGGTGAGCAGACTGGGACCCAGTAC. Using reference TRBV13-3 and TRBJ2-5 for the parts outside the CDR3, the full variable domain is EAAVTQSPRSKVAVTGGKVTLSCHQTNNHDYMYWYRQDTGHGLRLIHYSYVADSTEKGDIPDGYKASRPSQENFSLILELASLSQTAVYFCASGEQTGTQYFGPGTRLLVL.

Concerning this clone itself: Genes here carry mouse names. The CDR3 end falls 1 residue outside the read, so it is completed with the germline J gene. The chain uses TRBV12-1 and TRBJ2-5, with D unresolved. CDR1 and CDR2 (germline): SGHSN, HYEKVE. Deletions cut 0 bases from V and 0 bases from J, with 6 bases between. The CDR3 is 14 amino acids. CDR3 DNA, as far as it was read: TGTGCCAGCTCTCTCGCGCTGAACCAAGACACCCAGTAC. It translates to CASSLALNQDTQY. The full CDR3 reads CASSLALNQDTQYF. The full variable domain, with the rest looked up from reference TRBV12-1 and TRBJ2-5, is DSGVVQSPRHIIKEKGGRSVLTCIPISGHSNVVWYQQTLGKELKFLIQHYEKVERDKGFLPSRFSVQQFDDYHSEMNMSALELEDSAMYFCASSLALNQDTQYFGPGTRLLVL.

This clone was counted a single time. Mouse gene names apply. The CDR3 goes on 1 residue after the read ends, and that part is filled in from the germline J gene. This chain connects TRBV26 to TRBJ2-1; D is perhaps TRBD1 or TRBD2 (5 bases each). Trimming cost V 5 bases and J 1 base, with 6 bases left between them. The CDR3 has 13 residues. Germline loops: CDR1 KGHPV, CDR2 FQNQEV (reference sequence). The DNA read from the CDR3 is TGTGCCAGCAGTGGGGCAAACTATGCTGAGCAGTTC. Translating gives CASSGANYAEQF. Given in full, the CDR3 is CASSGANYAEQFF.

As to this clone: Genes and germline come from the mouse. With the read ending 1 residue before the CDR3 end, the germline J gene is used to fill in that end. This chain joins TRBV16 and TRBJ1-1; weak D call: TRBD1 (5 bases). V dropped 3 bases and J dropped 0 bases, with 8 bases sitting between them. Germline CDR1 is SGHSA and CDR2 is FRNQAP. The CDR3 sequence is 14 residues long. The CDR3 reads CASSLGTANTEVFF. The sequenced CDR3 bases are TGTGCAAGCAGCTTGGGGACTGCAAACACAGAAGTCTTC.

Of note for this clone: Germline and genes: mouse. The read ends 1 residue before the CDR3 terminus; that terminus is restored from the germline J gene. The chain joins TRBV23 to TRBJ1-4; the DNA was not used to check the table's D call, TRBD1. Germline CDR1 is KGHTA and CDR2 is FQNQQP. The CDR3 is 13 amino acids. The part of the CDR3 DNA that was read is TGCTCCAGCATCCGGGACAACAACGAAAGATTATTT. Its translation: CSSIRDNNERLF. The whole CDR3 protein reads CSSIRDNNERLFF. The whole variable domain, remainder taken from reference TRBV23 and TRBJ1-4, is DAAVTQKPRYLIKMKGQEAEMKCIPEKGHTAVFWYQQKQSKELKFLIYFQNQQPLDQIDMVKERFSAVCPSSSLCSLGIRTCEAEDSALYLCSSIRDNNERLFFGHGTKLSVL.

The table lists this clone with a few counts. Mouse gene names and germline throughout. The DNA read from the CDR3 is TGTGCCAGCAGTCCGGAAAACAACCAGGCTCCGCTT. It codes for CASSPENNQAPL. The complete CDR3 sequence is CASSPENNQAPLF. The chain uses TRBV26 and TRBJ1-5; D unresolved. The observed sequence ends 1 residue before the CDR3 terminus, with the missing tail filled in from the germline J gene. Germline loops: CDR1 KGHPV, CDR2 FQNQEV (reference sequence). Trimming left V 4 bases short and J 1 base short, with 5 bases between. The CDR3 is made up of 13 amino acids.

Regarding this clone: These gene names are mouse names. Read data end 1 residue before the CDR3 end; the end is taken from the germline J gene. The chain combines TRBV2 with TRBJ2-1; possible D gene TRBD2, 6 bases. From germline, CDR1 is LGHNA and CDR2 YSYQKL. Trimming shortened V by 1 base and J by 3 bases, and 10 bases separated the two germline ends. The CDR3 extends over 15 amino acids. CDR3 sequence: CASSQVAGVYAEQFF. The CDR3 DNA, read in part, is TGTGCCAGCAGCCAAGTGGCTGGGGTCTATGCTGAGCAGTTC.

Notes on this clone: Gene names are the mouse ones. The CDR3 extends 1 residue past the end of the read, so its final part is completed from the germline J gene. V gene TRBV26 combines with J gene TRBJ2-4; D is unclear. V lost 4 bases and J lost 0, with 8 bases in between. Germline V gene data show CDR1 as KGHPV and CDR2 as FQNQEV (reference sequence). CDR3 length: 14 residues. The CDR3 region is CASSRSRSQNTLYF. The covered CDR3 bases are TGTGCCAGCAGTCGGAGCAGAAGTCAAAACACCTTGTAC.

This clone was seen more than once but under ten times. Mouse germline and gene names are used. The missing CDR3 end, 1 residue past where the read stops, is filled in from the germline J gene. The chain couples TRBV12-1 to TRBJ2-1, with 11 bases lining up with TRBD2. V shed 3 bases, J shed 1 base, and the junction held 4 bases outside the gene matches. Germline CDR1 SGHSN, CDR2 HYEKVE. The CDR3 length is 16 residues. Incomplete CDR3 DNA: TGTGCCAGCTCTTTCCGGACTGGGGGGAACTATGCTGAGCAGTTC. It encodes CASSFRTGGNYAEQF. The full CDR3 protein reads CASSFRTGGNYAEQFF.

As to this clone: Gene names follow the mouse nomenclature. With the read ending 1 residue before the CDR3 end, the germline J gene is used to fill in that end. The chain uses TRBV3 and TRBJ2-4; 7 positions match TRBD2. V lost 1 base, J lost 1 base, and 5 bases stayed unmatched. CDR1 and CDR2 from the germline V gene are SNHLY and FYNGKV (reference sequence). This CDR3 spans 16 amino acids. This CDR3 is CASSLDGGSGQNTLYF. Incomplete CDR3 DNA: TGTGCCAGCAGCTTAGATGGGGGGAGTGGTCAAAACACCTTGTAC.

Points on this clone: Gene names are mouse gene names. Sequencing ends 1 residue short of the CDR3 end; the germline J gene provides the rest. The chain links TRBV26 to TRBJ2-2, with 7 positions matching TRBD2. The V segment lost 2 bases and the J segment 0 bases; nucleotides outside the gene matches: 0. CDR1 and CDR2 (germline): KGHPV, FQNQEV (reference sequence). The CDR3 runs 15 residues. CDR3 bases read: TGTGCCAGCAGTCTGCTGGGGGCAAACACCGGGCAGCTCTAC. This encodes CASSLLGANTGQLY. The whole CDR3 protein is CASSLLGANTGQLYF. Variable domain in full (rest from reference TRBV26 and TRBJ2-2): NSKVIQTPRYLVKGQGQKAKMRCIPEKGHPVVFWYQQNKNNEFKFLINFQNQEVLQQIDMTEKRFSAECPSNSPCSLEIQSSEAGDSALYLCASSLLGANTGQLYFGEGSKLTVL.

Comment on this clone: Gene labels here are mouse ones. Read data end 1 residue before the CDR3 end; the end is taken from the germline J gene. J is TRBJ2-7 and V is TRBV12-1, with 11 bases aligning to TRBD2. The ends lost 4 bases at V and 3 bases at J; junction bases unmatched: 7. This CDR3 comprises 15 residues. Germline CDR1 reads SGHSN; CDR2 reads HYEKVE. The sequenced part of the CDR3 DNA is TGTGCCAGCTCCCATCCGGGACTGGGGGTCTATGAACAGTAC. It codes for CASSHPGLGVYEQY. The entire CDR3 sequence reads CASSHPGLGVYEQYF.

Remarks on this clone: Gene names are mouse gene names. The CDR3 DNA, read in part, is TGCTCCAGCAGTAAGATGGGGGGAAGGGGTGCAGAAACGCTGTAT. Protein: CSSSKMGGRGAETLY. In full, the CDR3 reads CSSSKMGGRGAETLYF. The chain joins TRBV23 to TRBJ2-3; TRBD2 was called by the table and not checked on the DNA. The CDR3 end falls 1 residue outside the read, so it is completed with the germline J gene. Germline values: CDR1 KGHTA, CDR2 FQNQQP. This CDR3 is 16 amino acids long.

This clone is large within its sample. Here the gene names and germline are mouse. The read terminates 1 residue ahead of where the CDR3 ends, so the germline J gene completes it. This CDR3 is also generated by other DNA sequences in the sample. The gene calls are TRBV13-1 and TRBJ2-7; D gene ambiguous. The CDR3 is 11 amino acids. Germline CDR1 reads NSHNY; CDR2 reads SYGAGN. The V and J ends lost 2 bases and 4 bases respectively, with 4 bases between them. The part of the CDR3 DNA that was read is TGTGCCAGCAGTGAGGGGTATGAACAGTAC. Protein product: CASSEGYEQY. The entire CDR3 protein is CASSEGYEQYF.

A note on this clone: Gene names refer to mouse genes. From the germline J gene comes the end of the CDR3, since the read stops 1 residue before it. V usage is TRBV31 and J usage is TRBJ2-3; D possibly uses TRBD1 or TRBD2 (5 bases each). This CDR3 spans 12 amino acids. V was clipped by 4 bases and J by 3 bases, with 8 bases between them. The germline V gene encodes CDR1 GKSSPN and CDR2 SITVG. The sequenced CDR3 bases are TGTGCCTGGATGGGGCGCGCAGAAACGCTGTAT. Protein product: CAWMGRAETLY. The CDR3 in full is CAWMGRAETLYF.

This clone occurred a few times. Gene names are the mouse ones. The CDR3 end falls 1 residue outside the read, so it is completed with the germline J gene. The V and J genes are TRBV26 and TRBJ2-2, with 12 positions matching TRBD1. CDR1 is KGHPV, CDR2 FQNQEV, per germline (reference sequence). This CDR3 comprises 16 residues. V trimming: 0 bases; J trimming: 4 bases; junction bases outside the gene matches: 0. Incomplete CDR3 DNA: TGTGCCAGCAGTCTGTCGGGACAGGGGGCCACCGGGCAGCTCTAC. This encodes CASSLSGQGATGQLY. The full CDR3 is CASSLSGQGATGQLYF.

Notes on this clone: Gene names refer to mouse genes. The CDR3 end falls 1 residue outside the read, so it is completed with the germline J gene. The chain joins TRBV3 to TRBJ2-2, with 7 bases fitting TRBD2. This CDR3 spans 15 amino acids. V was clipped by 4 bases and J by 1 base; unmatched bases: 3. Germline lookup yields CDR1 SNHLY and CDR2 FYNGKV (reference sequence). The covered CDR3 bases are TGTGCCAGCAGCTCGGACTGGAGAAACACCGGGCAGCTCTAC. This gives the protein CASSSDWRNTGQLY. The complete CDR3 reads CASSSDWRNTGQLYF.

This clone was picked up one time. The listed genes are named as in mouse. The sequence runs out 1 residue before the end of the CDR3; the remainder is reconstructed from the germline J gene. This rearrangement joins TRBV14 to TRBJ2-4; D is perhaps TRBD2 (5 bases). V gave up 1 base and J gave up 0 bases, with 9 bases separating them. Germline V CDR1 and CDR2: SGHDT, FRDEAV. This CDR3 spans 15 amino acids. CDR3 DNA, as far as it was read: TGTGCCAGCAGTTTCCTCAGGACTAGTCAAAACACCTTGTAC. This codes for CASSFLRTSQNTLY. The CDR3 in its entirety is CASSFLRTSQNTLYF.

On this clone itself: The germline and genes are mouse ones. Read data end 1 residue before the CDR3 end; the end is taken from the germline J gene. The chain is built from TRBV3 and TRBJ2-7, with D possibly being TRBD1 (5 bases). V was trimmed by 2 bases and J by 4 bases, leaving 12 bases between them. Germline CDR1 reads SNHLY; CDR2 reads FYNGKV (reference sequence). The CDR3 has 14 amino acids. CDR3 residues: CASSLRGQKYEQYF. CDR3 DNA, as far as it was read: TGTGCCAGCAGCTTAAGAGGACAAAAGTATGAACAGTAC.